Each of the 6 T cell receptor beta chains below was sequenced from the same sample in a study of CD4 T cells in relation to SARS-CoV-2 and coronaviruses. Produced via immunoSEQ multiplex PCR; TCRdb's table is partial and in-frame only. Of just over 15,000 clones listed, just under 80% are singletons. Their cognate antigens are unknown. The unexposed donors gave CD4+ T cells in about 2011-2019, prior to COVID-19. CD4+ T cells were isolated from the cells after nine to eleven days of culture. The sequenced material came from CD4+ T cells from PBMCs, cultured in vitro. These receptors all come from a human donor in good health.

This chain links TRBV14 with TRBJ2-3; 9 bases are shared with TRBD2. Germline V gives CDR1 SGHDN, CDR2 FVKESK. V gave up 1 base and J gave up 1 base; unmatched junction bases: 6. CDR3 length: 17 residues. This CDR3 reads CASSQVAGVWGTDTQYF. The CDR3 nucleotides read TGTGCCAGCAGCCAAGTAGCGGGAGTATGGGGCACAGATACGCAGTATTTT.

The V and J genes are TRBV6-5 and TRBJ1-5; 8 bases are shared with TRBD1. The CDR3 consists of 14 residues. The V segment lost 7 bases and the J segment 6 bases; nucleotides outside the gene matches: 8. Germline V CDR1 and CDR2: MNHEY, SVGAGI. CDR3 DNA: TGTGCCAGCACTCAGGACAGGGCGGGTCAGCCCCAGCATTTT. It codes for CASTQDRAGQPQHF.

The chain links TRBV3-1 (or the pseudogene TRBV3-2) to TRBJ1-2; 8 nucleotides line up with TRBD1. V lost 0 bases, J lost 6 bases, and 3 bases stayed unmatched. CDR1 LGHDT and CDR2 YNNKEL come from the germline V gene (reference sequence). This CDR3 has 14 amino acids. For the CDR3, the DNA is TGTGCCAGCAGCCAAGATGGACAGGGTGATGGCTACACCTTC. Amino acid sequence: CASSQDGQGDGYTF.

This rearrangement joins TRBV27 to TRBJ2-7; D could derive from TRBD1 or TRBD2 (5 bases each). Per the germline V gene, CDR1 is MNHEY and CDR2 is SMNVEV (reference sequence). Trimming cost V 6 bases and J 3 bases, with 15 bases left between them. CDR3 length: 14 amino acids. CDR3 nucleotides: TGTGCCAGCAGCCGAGGGACGGCTAGCTACGAGCAGTACTTC. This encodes CASSRGTASYEQYF.

The CDR3 sequence: CASSMTDQGETQYF. For the CDR3, the DNA is TGTGCCAGCAGTATGACAGACCAGGGGGAGACCCAGTACTTC. This chain uses TRBV2 with TRBJ2-5; D is possibly TRBD1 (6 bases). Between the trimmed V and J ends, which lost 5 bases and 5 bases, there was a span of 15 bases. The CDR3 extends over 14 amino acids. Germline V gene sequence: CDR1 SNHLY, CDR2 FYNNEI.

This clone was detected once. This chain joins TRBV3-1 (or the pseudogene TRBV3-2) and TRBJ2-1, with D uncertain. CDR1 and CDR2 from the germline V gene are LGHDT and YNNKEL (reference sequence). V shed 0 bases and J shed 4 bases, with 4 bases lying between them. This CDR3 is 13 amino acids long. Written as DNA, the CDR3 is TGTGCCAGCAGCCAAGACTTATACAATGAGCAGTTCTTC. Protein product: CASSQDLYNEQFF.